This is a list of T cell receptor beta chains from one sample in a study of T cell responses to AZD1222 COVID-19 vaccine. The method was immunoSEQ multiplex PCR; TCRdb's version includes in-frame clones alone and lacks a portion of them. The profile shows roughly 77,000 clones, 92% of them singletons. This specimen was peripheral blood, taken 28 days after the second AZD1222 dose. The receptors here all came from an adult who received the AZD1222 COVID-19 vaccine. Each CDR3 is given with its conserved first and last residue. D genes are given only for firm matches. For some rows the clone size is stated as once, few or many, or as a class when expanded; others skip it.

>-|TRBV7-8|once|TRBJ2-5
CASSPMEFGETQYF
TGTGCCAGCAGCCCGATGGAGTTCGGGGAGACCCAGTACTTC
>-|TRBV14|-|TRBJ2-3
CASSHTIRDWSTDTQYF
TGTGCCAGCAGCCACACAATCCGGGACTGGAGCACAGATACGCAGTATTTT
>-|TRBV4-1|-|TRBJ1-2
CASSHLIKGPIYGYTF
TGCGCCAGCAGCCATCTTATTAAGGGACCTATCTATGGCTACACCTTC
>TRBD2|TRBV3-1/TRBV3-2|-|TRBJ2-1
CASSQLLAGNEQFF
TGTGCCAGCAGCCAACTACTAGCGGGAAATGAGCAGTTCTTC
>-|TRBV3-1/TRBV3-2|-|TRBJ1-1
CASSFAGDTEAFF
TGTGCCAGCAGCTTTGCAGGGGATACTGAAGCTTTCTTT
>TRBD2|TRBV15|-|TRBJ2-3
CATSRDSGGGPDTQYF
TGTGCCACCAGCAGAGATAGCGGGGGGGGCCCAGATACGCAGTATTTT
>TRBD1|TRBV30|-|TRBJ2-7
CAWSNRGWSEQYF
TGTGCCTGGAGTAACAGGGGCTGGTCCGAGCAGTACTTC
>TRBD1|TRBV7-3|-|TRBJ2-1
CASSLQTGANYNEQFF
TGTGCCAGCAGCCTCCAAACAGGGGCGAACTACAATGAGCAGTTCTTC
>TRBD2|TRBV6-1|-|TRBJ2-2
CASSEVIAGTGELFF
TGTGCCAGCAGTGAAGTTATAGCGGGAACCGGGGAGCTGTTTTTT
>TRBD1|TRBV28|-|TRBJ1-1
CASSFPGTVMNTEAFF
TGTGCCAGCAGTTTCCCGGGGACAGTCATGAACACTGAAGCTTTCTTT
>-|TRBV4-2|few|TRBJ2-4
CASSQGDWNIQYF
TGTGCCAGCAGCCAAGGAGACTGGAACATTCAGTACTTC
>-|TRBV15|-|TRBJ1-5
CATSRDRDSGSNQPQHF
TGTGCCACCAGCAGAGATCGTGACAGCGGAAGCAATCAGCCCCAGCATTTT
>-|TRBV15|-|TRBJ1-1
CATRGAGNMNTEAFF
TGTGCCACCAGAGGTGCAGGGAACATGAACACTGAAGCTTTCTTT
>-|TRBV9|-|TRBJ2-3
CASSASTDTQYF
TGTGCCAGCAGCGCTAGCACAGATACGCAGTATTTT
>TRBD2|TRBV18|once|TRBJ2-3
CASSPPKLAGGRDTQYF
TGTGCCAGCTCACCACCAAAACTAGCGGGAGGCAGAGATACGCAGTATTTT
>-|TRBV27|-|TRBJ2-1
CASSLEGHYNEQFF
TGTGCCAGCAGTCTGGAGGGACATTACAATGAGCAGTTCTTC
>TRBD1|TRBV5-1|-|TRBJ1-2
CASSLRGQGGPYGYTF
TGCGCCAGCAGCTTGAGGGGACAGGGAGGACCTTATGGCTACACCTTC
>-|TRBV4-1|-|TRBJ1-5
CASSQVHSWPQHF
TGCGCCAGCAGCCAAGTACACAGTTGGCCCCAGCATTTT
>TRBD2|TRBV5-1|-|TRBJ2-1
CASSPTVLGGRNEQFF
TGCGCCAGCAGCCCAACAGTTCTCGGCGGGAGAAATGAGCAGTTCTTC
>-|TRBV19|-|TRBJ1-3
CASSIRSGGANGNTIYF
TGTGCCAGTAGTATTCGATCCGGGGGCGCGAATGGAAACACCATATATTTT
>TRBD1|TRBV6-5|-|TRBJ1-3
CASKPQGSSGNTIYF
TGTGCCAGCAAACCACAGGGGAGCTCTGGAAACACCATATATTTT
>-|TRBV28|-|TRBJ1-3
CASSFGRPWTTTNTIYF
TGTGCCAGCAGTTTTGGCAGGCCATGGACCACGACAAACACCATATATTTT
>TRBD1|TRBV11-3|-|TRBJ2-3
CASSPRQGATDTQYF
TGTGCCAGCAGCCCACGACAGGGGGCAACAGATACGCAGTATTTT
>-|TRBV29-1|-|TRBJ1-2
CSVADSTNYGYTF
TGCAGCGTTGCTGACAGTACGAACTATGGCTACACCTTC
>-|TRBV9|-|TRBJ2-3
CASSVTDSSGDTQYF
TGTGCCAGCAGCGTCACCGACTCCAGTGGCGATACGCAGTATTTT
>-|TRBV30|-|TRBJ1-2
CAWSGLARFNYGYTF
TGTGCCTGGAGTGGTTTGGCGCGGTTTAACTATGGCTACACCTTC
>-|TRBV6-2/TRBV6-3|-|TRBJ2-1
CASSRRGASHTYNEQFF
TGTGCCAGCAGCCGAAGGGGCGCAAGCCACACATACAATGAGCAGTTCTTC
>-|TRBV7-2|-|TRBJ1-1
CASSSDRNTEAFF
TGTGCCAGCAGTAGTGACAGAAACACTGAAGCTTTCTTT
>-|TRBV5-1|-|TRBJ1-2
CASSLGRTDNYGYTF
TGCGCCAGCAGCTTGGGGCGGACGGACAACTATGGCTACACCTTC
>TRBD2|TRBV27|-|TRBJ2-7
CASSWGTTRYYEQYF
TGTGCCAGCAGTTGGGGGACTACCAGATATTACGAGCAGTACTTC
>-|TRBV5-6|-|TRBJ1-5
CASSSGDQPQHF
TGTGCCAGCAGCTCCGGGGATCAGCCCCAGCATTTT
>-|TRBV28|-|TRBJ1-5
CASLRGLGQPQHF
TGTGCCAGCCTGAGGGGTCTTGGGCAGCCCCAGCATTTT
>-|TRBV19|-|TRBJ1-2
CASSSPASGYTF
TGTGCCAGTAGTTCACCCGCGTCGGGCTACACCTTC
>TRBD2|TRBV5-1|-|TRBJ2-3
CASGSGGSADTQYF
TGCGCCAGCGGGTCGGGCGGGAGCGCAGATACGCAGTATTTT
>-|TRBV18|-|TRBJ1-1
CASSPSPRSMSEAFF
TGTGCCAGCTCACCGAGCCCCAGGTCTATGTCTGAAGCTTTCTTT
>-|TRBV13|-|TRBJ2-5
CASSPPRERKTQYF
TGTGCCAGCAGCCCCCCAAGGGAAAGGAAGACCCAGTACTTC
>-|TRBV30|-|TRBJ1-2
CAWADGYGYGYTF
TGTGCCTGGGCGGACGGGTACGGGTATGGCTACACCTTC
>TRBD2|TRBV3-1/TRBV3-2|-|TRBJ2-5
CASSQSLLAGMGGETQYF
TGTGCCAGCAGCCAGAGCTTACTAGCGGGGATGGGTGGAGAGACCCAGTACTTC
>-|TRBV18|-|TRBJ1-5
CASSPEGRNQPQHF
TGTGCCAGCTCACCGGAGGGTAGGAATCAGCCCCAGCATTTT
>TRBD2|TRBV5-6|-|TRBJ2-7
CASTRTGGYEQYF
TGTGCCAGCACCCGGACGGGGGGTTACGAGCAGTACTTC
>TRBD2|TRBV27|-|TRBJ2-3
CASSLSTGGPPDTQYF
TGTGCCAGCAGTTTATCGACGGGAGGGCCTCCAGATACGCAGTATTTT
>-|TRBV28|once|TRBJ2-5
CASRGHNQETQYF
TGTGCCAGCAGAGGACACAACCAAGAGACCCAGTACTTC
>-|TRBV6-5|-|TRBJ2-5
CASSYGGRETQYF
TGTGCCAGCAGTTACGGCGGGCGGGAGACCCAGTACTTC
>-|TRBV7-7|-|TRBJ2-2
CASSLDRFGTGELFF
TGTGCCAGCAGCTTAGACAGGTTTGGCACCGGGGAGCTGTTTTTT
>-|TRBV6-4|few|TRBJ1-5
CASSEDAGEGGQPQHF
TGTGCCAGCAGTGAAGACGCAGGGGAGGGTGGTCAGCCCCAGCATTTT
>-|TRBV29-1|few|TRBJ2-3
CSVESQSTDTQYF
TGCAGCGTTGAATCGCAGTCCACAGATACGCAGTATTTT
>-|TRBV19|-|TRBJ1-4
CASSMVATNEKLFF
TGTGCCAGTAGTATGGTGGCTACTAATGAAAAACTGTTTTTT
>-|TRBV5-6|-|TRBJ2-3
CASSRWGEADTDTQYF
TGTGCCAGCAGTCGCTGGGGGGAGGCAGACACAGATACGCAGTATTTT
>-|TRBV5-4|once|TRBJ2-7
CASSLSSPIDEQYF
TGTGCCAGCAGCTTGAGCTCCCCCATAGACGAGCAGTACTTC
>-|TRBV27|-|TRBJ1-1
CASQGMNTEAFF
TGTGCCTCACAGGGTATGAACACTGAAGCTTTCTTT
>-|TRBV10-3|-|TRBJ1-4
CAISEPGEKLFF
TGTGCCATCAGTGAGCCCGGTGAAAAACTGTTTTTT
>-|TRBV9|-|TRBJ1-3
CASSVGTGGNTIYF
TGTGCCAGCAGCGTAGGGACGGGTGGAAACACCATATATTTT
>-|TRBV28|-|TRBJ1-5
CASRKGGAGQPQHF
TGTGCCAGCAGGAAAGGAGGGGCGGGACAGCCCCAGCATTTT
>TRBD1|TRBV7-9|-|TRBJ1-4
CASSHGQGQTNEKLFF
TGTGCCAGCAGCCACGGACAGGGTCAGACTAATGAAAAACTGTTTTTT